The next 15 T cell receptor beta chains were all read from a single sample in a study of OX40 agonist ivuxolimab in advanced cancers. Using immunoSEQ multiplex PCR, the repertoire was profiled, and TCRdb retains in-frame clones only, with some absent. This table holds more than 50,000 clones, roughly 90% found once. Sequenced here: CD4+ or CD8+ T cells sorted from blood, sampled in a trial of the OX40 agonist ivuxolimab. Source of these receptors: an adult with an advanced solid tumor such as melanoma, head and neck, liver or kidney cancer.

The rearrangement links TRBV27 to TRBJ1-6; D call uncertain. The CDR3 covers 14 residues. V lost 0 bases and J lost 9, with 9 bases in between. Germline CDR1 is MNHEY and CDR2 is SMNVEV (reference sequence). The chain's CDR3 is CASSLSGSGSPLHF. The CDR3 DNA follows: TGTGCCAGCAGTTTATCTGGGTCTGGTTCACCCCTCCACTTT.

The J gene is TRBJ2-5, the V gene TRBV9; 11 bases are a match to TRBD1. The CDR3 length is 15 residues. Per the germline V gene, CDR1 is SGDLS and CDR2 is YYNGEE. The J segment lost 5 bases and the V segment lost 3 bases, leaving 6 bases of the junction unmatched. The DNA for the CDR3 is TGTGCCAGCAGCGAGGGGACAGGGGGAAGGGAGACCCAGTACTTC. Protein product: CASSEGTGGRETQYF.

V usage is TRBV29-1 and J usage is TRBJ1-2; no definite D call. Per germline, CDR1 SQVTM and CDR2 ANQGSEA. This CDR3 is built from 12 residues. Deletions cut 2 bases from V and 2 bases from J, with 6 bases between. The CDR3 loop is CSVEPSNYGYTF. The CDR3 nucleotides read TGCAGCGTTGAACCGTCGAACTATGGCTACACCTTC.

The chain carries TRBV4-1 and TRBJ1-4; D unresolved. Trimming stripped 6 bases from V and 7 bases from J, with 15 bases between. This CDR3 comprises 14 residues. CDR1 is MGHRA, CDR2 YSYEKL, per germline. The CDR3: CASRGWGESEKLFF. The CDR3 nucleotides read TGCGCCAGCAGGGGGTGGGGTGAGAGTGAAAAACTGTTTTTT.

V usage is TRBV13 and J usage is TRBJ2-1; TRBD2 matches 7 bases. Germline CDR1 and CDR2: PRHDT and FYEKMQ (reference sequence). The CDR3 has 13 residues. The ends lost 2 bases at V and 8 bases at J; junction bases unmatched: 3. The CDR3 coding sequence is TGTGCCAGCAGCTTAAGGGGAGGGCATGAGCAGTTCTTC. Translation: CASSLRGGHEQFF.

The chain combines TRBV28 with TRBJ2-1; possible D gene TRBD2, 5 bases. Germline assignment: CDR1 MDHEN and CDR2 SYDVKM. The CDR3 sequence is 16 residues long. V was trimmed by 6 bases and J by 0 bases, leaving 15 bases between them. CDR3 coding DNA: TGTGCCAGCAGGGACCCTCTAGCCCTCTCCTACAATGAGCAGTTCTTC. Translating gives CASRDPLALSYNEQFF.

The gene calls are TRBV21-1 and TRBJ2-2. TRBV21-1 is flagged as a pseudogene. CDR3 length equals 17 residues. The CDR3 DNA reads TGTGCCAGCAGCAACCCTCGAAGAAAACCGAACACCGGGGAGCTGTTTTTT. As protein: CASSNPRRKPNTGELFF.

The gene calls are TRBV19 and TRBJ1-5; a weak D match, TRBD1 (5 bases). CDR3 size: 13 residues. Trimming took off 2 bases at V and 7 bases at J, with 9 bases between the two ends. Germline lookup yields CDR1 LNHDA and CDR2 SQIVND (reference sequence). The DNA for the CDR3 is TGTGCCAGTAGTATATCAGGGCTCCAGCCCCAGCATTTT. It is translated as CASSISGLQPQHF.

There are a few counts of this clone. The rearrangement uses TRBV15 and TRBJ2-1; tentatively, D is TRBD1 (5 bases). The germline V gene has CDR1 LNHNV and CDR2 YYDKDF (reference sequence). The CDR3 loop spans 11 amino acids. Trimming removed 5 bases at V and 7 bases at J, with 6 bases between. Here the CDR3 reads CATSAGNEQFF. In DNA form, the CDR3 reads TGTGCCACCAGCGCAGGGAATGAGCAGTTCTTC.

This chain joins TRBV5-1 and TRBJ2-1, with 13 positions matching TRBD2. The CDR3 runs to 16 residues. Germline CDR1 is SGHRS and CDR2 is YFSETQ. The V segment lost 1 base and the J segment 4 bases; nucleotides outside the gene matches: 2. DNA for the CDR3: TGCGCCAGCAGCTTGACTAGCGGGGGGGTTTACAATGAGCAGTTCTTC. Amino acid sequence: CASSLTSGGVYNEQFF.

V and J are TRBV29-1 and TRBJ1-5; no clear D. From germline, CDR1 is SQVTM and CDR2 ANQGSEA. The length of the CDR3 is 12 residues. The germline V and J ends were trimmed by 2 bases and 6 bases, with 8 bases remaining between them. The CDR3 DNA follows: TGCAGCGTTGAATTTGCGGGTCAGCCCCAGCATTTT. It encodes CSVEFAGQPQHF.

In regard to this clone: The sample carries other DNA sequences with the same CDR3. J is TRBJ1-2 and V is TRBV6-6, with D unclear. V was pared by 2 bases and J by 3 bases, with 7 bases between. Germline V gives CDR1 MNHNY, CDR2 SVGAGI (reference sequence). This CDR3 has 13 residues. DNA for the CDR3: TGTGCCAGCAGTTACCTTAAGGACTATGGCTACACCTTC. This translates into CASSYLKDYGYTF.

The rearrangement uses TRBV11-1 and TRBJ2-1; no firm D call. V lost 2 bases to trimming and J lost 10 bases, with 3 bases between them. The CDR3 is made up of 10 amino acids. In germline, CDR1 is SGHAT, CDR2 FQDESV (reference sequence). The CDR3 DNA is TGTGCCAGCAGCTTAACAGAGCAGTTCTTC. Protein product: CASSLTEQFF.

The chain recombines TRBV7-9 with TRBJ2-7; D remains unclear. The CDR3 spans 13 residues. Trimming took 1 base from V and 5 from J, leaving 9 bases between them. The germline V gene encodes CDR1 SEHNR and CDR2 FQNEAQ (reference sequence). For the CDR3, the DNA is TGTGCCAGCAGCTTAGTTACGTCAGACGAGCAGTACTTC. This gives the protein CASSLVTSDEQYF.

This clone was found a few times. The chain joins TRBV19 to TRBJ1-5, with D tentatively TRBD1 (5 bases). Germline loops: CDR1 LNHDA, CDR2 SQIVND (reference sequence). This CDR3 is 13 amino acids long. V was shortened by 7 bases and J by 3 bases, with 10 bases between the two germline ends. The CDR3 DNA follows: TGTGCCAGTAAGGACAATGACAATCAGCCCCAGCATTTT. It is translated as CASKDNDNQPQHF.